This TCR beta chain was documented in a study of shared clonotypes between healthy human individuals. CD8 cells classed as naive were CD45RO-negative and positively selected for CCR7, excluding terminally differentiated effector memory CD45RA+ cells. Between the trimmed V and J ends, which lost 6 bases and 0 bases, there was a span of 12 bases. The CDR3 runs to 15 residues. Germline V CDR1 and CDR2: LGHNA, YSLEER. TCRdb's copy holds only in-frame clones and misses some; the assay was immunoSEQ multiplex PCR. Of roughly 2.1 million clones in the sample, 90% to 95% were seen once. V gene TRBV4-3 combines with J gene TRBJ2-1; D may be TRBD2 (5 bases). Source material: naive CD8+ T cells from PBMCs. The source of this sequence is a man aged 18-30 years in good health. Some clones in this sample may be carry-over from other donors' samples. CDR3 loop: CASSPFGSSYNEQFF. CDR3 nucleotide sequence: TGCGCCAGCAGTCCCTTTGGGAGCTCCTACAATGAGCAGTTCTTC.